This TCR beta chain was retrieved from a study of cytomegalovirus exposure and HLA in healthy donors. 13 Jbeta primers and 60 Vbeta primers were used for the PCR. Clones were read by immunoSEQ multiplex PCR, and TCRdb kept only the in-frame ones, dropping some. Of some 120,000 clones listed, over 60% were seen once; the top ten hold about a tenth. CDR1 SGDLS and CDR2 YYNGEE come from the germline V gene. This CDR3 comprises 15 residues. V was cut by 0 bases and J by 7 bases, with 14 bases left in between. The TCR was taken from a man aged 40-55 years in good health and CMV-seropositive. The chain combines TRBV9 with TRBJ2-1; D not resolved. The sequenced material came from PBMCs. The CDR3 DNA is TGTGCCAGCAGCGTAGGGTCCGCGGCTCGGAATGAGCAGTTCTTC. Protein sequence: CASSVGSAARNEQFF.